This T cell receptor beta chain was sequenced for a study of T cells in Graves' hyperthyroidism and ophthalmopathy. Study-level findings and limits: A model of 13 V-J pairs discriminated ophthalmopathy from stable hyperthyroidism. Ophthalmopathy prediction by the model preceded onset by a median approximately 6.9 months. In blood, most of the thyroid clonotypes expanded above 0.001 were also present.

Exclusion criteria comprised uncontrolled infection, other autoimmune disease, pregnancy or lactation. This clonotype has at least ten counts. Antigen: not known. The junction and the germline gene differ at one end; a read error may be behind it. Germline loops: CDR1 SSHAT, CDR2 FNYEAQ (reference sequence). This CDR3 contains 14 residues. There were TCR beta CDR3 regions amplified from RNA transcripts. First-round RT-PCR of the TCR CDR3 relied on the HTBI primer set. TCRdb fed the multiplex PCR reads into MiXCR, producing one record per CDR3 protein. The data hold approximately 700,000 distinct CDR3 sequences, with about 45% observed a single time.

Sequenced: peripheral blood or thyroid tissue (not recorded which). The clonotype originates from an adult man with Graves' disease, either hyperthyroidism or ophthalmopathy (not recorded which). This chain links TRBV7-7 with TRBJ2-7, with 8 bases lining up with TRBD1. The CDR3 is CASSLGRGPYEQYF. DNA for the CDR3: TGTGCTAGCAGCTTAGGCAGGGGGCCCTACGAGCAGTACTTC.